This TCR beta chain was retrieved from a study of blood T cell repertoires in COVID-19. Study details: The United States, Italy and Spain were the sources of the acute and convalescent COVID-19 samples.

The CDR3 runs to 15 residues. The V end lost 5 bases, the J end lost 1 base, and 9 bases lay between the germline ends. Germline V CDR1 and CDR2: MDHEN, SYDVKM. The table came from immunoSEQ multiplex PCR; TCRdb's copy has only in-frame clones and leaves some out. Of about 440,000 clones in the sample, around 88% are singletons; the top ten hold roughly 4.3%. This clone was detected once. Sequenced material: peripheral blood. The gene calls are TRBV28 and TRBJ2-6; possibly TRBD1 for D (5 bases). The receptor was derived from a woman in her 30s with acute or convalescent COVID-19. CDR3 in DNA: TGTGCCAGCAGTGCCCCAGGGTCTGGGGCCAACGTCCTGACTTTC. Translation gives CASSAPGSGANVLTF.